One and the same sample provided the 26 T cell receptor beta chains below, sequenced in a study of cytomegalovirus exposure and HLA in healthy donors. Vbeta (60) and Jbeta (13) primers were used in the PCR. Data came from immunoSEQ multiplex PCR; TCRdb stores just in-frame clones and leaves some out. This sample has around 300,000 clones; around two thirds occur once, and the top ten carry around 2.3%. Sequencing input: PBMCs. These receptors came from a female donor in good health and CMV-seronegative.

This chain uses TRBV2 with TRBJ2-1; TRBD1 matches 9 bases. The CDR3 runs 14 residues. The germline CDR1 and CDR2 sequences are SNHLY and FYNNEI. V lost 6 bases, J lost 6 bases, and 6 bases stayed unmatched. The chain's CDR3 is CASSAGTGRNEQFF. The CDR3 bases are TGTGCCAGCAGCGCCGGGACAGGGCGCAATGAGCAGTTCTTC.

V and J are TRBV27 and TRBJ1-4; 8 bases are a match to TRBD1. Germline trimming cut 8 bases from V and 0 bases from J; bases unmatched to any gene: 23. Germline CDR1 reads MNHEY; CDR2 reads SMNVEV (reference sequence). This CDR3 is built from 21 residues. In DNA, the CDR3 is TGTGCCAGCGGCCATAAACGAGGACAGGGTTACGTCAATGCAACTAATGAAAAACTGTTTTTT. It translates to CASGHKRGQGYVNATNEKLFF.

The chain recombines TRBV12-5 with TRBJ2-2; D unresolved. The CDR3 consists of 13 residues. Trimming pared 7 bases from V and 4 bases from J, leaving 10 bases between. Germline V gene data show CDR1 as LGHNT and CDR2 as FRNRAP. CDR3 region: CASALFGTGELFF. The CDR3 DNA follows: TGTGCTAGTGCCCTCTTCGGCACCGGGGAGCTGTTTTTT.

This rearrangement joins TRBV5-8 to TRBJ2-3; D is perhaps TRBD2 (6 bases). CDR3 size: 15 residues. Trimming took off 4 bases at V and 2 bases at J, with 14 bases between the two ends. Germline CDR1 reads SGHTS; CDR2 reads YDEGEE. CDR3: CASSALAQYTDTQYF. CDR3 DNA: TGTGCCAGCAGCGCCCTAGCGCAGTACACAGATACGCAGTATTTT. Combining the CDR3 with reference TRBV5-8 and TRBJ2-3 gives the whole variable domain EAGVTQSPTHLIKTRGQQATLRCSPISGHTSVYWYQQALGLGLQFLLWYDEGEERNRGNFPPRFSGRQFPNYSSELNVNALELEDSALYLCASSALAQYTDTQYFGPGTRLTVL.

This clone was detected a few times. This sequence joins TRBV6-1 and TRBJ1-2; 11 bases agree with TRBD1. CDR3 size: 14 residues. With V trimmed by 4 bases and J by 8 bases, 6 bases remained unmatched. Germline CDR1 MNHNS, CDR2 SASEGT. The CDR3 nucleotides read TGTGCCAGCAGTGGGACAGGGGGCCTAGAGGGCTACACCTTC. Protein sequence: CASSGTGGLEGYTF.

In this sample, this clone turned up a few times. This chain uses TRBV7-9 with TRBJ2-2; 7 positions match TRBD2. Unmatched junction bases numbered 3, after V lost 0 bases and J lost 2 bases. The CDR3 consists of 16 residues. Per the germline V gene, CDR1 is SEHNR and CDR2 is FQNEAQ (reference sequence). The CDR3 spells CASSLAPGGNTGELFF. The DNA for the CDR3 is TGTGCCAGCAGCTTAGCCCCGGGAGGAAACACCGGGGAGCTGTTTTTT.

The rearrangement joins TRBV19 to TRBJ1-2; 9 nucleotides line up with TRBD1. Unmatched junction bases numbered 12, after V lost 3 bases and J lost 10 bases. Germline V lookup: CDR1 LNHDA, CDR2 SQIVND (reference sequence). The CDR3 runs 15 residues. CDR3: CASSIRDRVLEHYTF. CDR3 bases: TGTGCCAGTAGTATCAGGGACAGGGTGCTTGAGCACTACACCTTC.

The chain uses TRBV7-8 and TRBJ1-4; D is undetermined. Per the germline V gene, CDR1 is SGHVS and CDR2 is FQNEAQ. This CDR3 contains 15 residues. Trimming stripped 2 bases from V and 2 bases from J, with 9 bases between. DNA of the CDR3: TGTGCCAGCAGCTTACGATCTGGCACTAATGAAAAACTGTTTTTT. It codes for CASSLRSGTNEKLFF.

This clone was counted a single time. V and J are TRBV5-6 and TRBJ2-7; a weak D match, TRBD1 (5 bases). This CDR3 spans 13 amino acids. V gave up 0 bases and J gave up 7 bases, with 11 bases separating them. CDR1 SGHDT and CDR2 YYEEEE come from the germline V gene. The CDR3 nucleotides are TGTGCCAGCAGCTTGGCCCCAGGGATGGAGCAGTACTTC. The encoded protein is CASSLAPGMEQYF.

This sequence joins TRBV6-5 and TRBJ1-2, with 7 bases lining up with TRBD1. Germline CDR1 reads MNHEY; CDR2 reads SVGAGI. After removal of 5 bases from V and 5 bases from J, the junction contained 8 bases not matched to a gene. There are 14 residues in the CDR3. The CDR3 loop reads CASSLDRAYYGYTF. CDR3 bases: TGTGCCAGCAGTCTCGACAGGGCCTATTATGGCTACACCTTC.

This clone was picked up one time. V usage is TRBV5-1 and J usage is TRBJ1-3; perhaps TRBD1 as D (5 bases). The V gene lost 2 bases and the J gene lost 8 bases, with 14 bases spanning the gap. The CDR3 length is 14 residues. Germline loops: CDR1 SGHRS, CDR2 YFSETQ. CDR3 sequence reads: CASSFSPQGYTIYF. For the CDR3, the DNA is TGCGCCAGCAGCTTTTCTCCCCAGGGATACACCATATATTTT.

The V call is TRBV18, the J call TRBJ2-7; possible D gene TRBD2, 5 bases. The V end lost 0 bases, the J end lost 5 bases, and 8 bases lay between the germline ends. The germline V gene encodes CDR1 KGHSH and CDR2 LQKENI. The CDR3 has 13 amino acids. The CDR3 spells CASSPPNGNEQYF. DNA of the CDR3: TGTGCCAGCTCACCACCCAACGGGAACGAGCAGTACTTC.

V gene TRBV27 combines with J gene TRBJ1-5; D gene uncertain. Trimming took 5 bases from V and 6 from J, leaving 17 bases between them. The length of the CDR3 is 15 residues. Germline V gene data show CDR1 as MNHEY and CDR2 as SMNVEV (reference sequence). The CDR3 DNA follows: TGTGCCAGCAGTCGGGAGGCAGGCGGGATTCAGCCCCAGCATTTT. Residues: CASSREAGGIQPQHF.

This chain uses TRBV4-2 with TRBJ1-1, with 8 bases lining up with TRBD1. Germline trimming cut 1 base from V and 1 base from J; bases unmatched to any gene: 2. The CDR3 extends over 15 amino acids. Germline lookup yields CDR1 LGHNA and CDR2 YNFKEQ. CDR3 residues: CASSQVDRGNTEAFF. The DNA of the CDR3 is TGTGCCAGCAGCCAAGTCGACAGGGGGAACACTGAAGCTTTCTTT.

The CDR3 spells CASSMDAGAQYF. Written as DNA, the CDR3 is TGTGCCAGCAGCATGGATGCGGGGGCCCAGTACTTC. The rearrangement uses TRBV5-6 and TRBJ2-5, with 7 bases identical to TRBD2. Germline trimming cut 4 bases from V and 9 bases from J; bases unmatched to any gene: 6. This CDR3 region has 12 residues. Per the germline V gene, CDR1 is SGHDT and CDR2 is YYEEEE.

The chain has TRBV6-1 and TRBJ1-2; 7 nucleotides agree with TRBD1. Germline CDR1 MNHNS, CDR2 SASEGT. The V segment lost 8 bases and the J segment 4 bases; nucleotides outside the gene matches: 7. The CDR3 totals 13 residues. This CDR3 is CASRTGVAYGYTF. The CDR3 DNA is TGTGCCAGCCGAACAGGGGTCGCCTATGGCTACACCTTC.

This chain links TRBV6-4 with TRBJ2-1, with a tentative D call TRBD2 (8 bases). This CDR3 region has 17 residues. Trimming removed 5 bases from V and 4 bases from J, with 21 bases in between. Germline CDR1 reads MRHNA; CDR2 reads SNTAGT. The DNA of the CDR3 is TGTGCCAGCAGTCTACAGGGGCGCCGGGAGGGTTACAATGAGCAGTTCTTC. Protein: CASSLQGRREGYNEQFF.

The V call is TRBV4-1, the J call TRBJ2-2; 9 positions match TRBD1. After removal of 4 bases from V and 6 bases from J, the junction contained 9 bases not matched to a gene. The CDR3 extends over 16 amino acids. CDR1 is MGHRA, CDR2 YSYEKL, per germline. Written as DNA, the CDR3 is TGCGCCAGCAGCCCACTAGGGACAGGGACCCCCGGGGAGCTGTTTTTT. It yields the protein CASSPLGTGTPGELFF.

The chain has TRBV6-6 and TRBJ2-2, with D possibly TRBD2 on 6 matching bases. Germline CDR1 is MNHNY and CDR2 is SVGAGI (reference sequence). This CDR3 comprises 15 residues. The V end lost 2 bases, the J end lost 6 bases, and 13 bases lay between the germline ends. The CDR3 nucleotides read TGTGCCAGCAGTTACCCCCGGGAGTTCCCCGGGGAGCTGTTTTTT. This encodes CASSYPREFPGELFF.

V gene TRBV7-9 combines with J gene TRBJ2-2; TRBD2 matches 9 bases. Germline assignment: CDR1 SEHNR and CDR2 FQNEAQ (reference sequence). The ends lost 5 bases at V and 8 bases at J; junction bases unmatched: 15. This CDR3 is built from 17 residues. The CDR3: CASSQSAGGGTPGELFF. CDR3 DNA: TGTGCCAGCAGCCAATCTGCGGGAGGGGGAACACCGGGGGAGCTGTTTTTT.

The CDR3 spells CASSLVGTGIYEQYF. Written as DNA, the CDR3 is TGCGCCAGCAGCTTGGTGGGGACAGGTATCTACGAGCAGTACTTC. The rearrangement joins TRBV5-1 to TRBJ2-7, with 8 bases fitting TRBD1. The germline V gene encodes CDR1 SGHRS and CDR2 YFSETQ. The CDR3 covers 15 residues. J gave up 3 bases and V 0 bases, and 5 bases lay outside the gene matches.

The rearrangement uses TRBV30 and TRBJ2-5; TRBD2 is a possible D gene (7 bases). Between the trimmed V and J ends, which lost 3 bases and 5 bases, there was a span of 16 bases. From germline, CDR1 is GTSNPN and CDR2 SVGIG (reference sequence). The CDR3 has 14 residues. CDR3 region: CAWRGEGGVETQYF. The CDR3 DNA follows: TGTGCCTGGAGGGGGGAGGGGGGCGTGGAGACCCAGTACTTC. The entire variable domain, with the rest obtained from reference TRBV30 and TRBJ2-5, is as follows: SQTIHQWPATLVQPVGSPLSLECTVEGTSNPNLYWYRQAAGRGLQLLFYSVGIGQISSEVPQNLSASRPQDRQFILSSKKLLLSDSGFYLCAWRGEGGVETQYFGPGTRLLVL.

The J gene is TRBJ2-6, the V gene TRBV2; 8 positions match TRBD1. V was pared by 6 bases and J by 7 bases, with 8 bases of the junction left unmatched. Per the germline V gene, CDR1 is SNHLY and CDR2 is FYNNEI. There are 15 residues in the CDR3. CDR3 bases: TGTGCCAGCAGACTAGACAGGGGAATTGCCAACGTCCTGACTTTC. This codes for CASRLDRGIANVLTF.

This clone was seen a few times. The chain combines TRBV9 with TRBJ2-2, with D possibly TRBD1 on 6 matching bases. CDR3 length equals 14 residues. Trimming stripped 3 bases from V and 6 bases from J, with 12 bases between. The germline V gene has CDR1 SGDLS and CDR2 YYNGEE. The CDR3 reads CASSARTAPGELFF. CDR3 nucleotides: TGTGCCAGCAGCGCCCGGACAGCCCCCGGGGAGCTGTTTTTT.

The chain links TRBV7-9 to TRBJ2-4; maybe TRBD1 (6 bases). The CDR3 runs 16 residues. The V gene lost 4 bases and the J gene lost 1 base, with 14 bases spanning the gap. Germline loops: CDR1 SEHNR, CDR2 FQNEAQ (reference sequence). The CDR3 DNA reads TGTGCCAGCAGCTACAACAGGGAAGGGGCCAAAAACATTCAGTACTTC. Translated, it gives CASSYNREGAKNIQYF.

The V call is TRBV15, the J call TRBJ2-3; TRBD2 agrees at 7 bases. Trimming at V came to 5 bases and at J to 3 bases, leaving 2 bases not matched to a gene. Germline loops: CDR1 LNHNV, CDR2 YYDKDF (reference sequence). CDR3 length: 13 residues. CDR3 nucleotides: TGTGCCACCAGCGGGACTATTACAGATACGCAGTATTTT. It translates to CATSGTITDTQYF.